This T cell receptor (beta chain) came from a study of blood T cell repertoires in COVID-19. In the study overall: Samples came from the United States, Italy and Spain, spanning acute and convalescent COVID-19. PBMCs, B-cell-depleted T cells, or T cells were the source of the cDNA or gDNA that made up the material.

Germline V CDR1 and CDR2: SQVTM, ANQGSEA. The CDR3 is 14 residues long. V lost 7 bases, J lost 0 bases, and 15 bases lay in between. Authors' processing steps: Scientists estimated how many nucleated cells there were by amplifying reference gene primers. Some clones are missing from TCRdb's copy, which holds only in-frame ones; the method was immunoSEQ multiplex PCR. V and J calls and clone size are as listed in that table; D and trimming were resolved from the DNA. The sample lists about 300,000 clones, under 90% occurring once. Seattle enrolled patients during active infection and tracked them longitudinally.

The J gene is TRBJ1-1, the V gene TRBV29-1, with D hard to call. Sequencing was carried out using peripheral blood. This sequence originates from a woman aged 25 to 39 with COVID-19, enrolled during active disease. The CDR3 protein is CSAKLQDMNTEAFF. CDR3 DNA: TGCAGCGCCAAATTGCAGGATATGAACACTGAAGCTTTCTTT.